Included here is one T cell receptor (beta chain) sequence, with context. During active infection, Seattle patients enrolled and were then monitored through disease. The data were taken from a study of blood T cell repertoires in COVID-19. Study context: Sites across the United States, Italy and Spain contributed samples from acute and convalescent COVID-19. PBMCs, B-cell-depleted T cells, or T cells were the source of the cDNA or gDNA that made up the material.

The CDR3 consists of 13 residues. Trimming removed 6 bases from V and 5 bases from J; junction bases left unmatched: 1. In the original analysis: Amplification with reference gene primers provided the estimates of nucleated cell counts. TCRdb keeps only in-frame clones here, not all; method: immunoSEQ multiplex PCR. V and J calls and clone size are copied from that table; D and trimming were computed from the DNA. The sample has almost 90,000 clones; roughly 88% are singletons. Material for sequencing was peripheral blood. The genes are TRBV12-3 or TRBV12-4 and TRBJ2-1; the match to TRBD1 covers 10 bases. This clonotype was obtained from a man aged 18 to 29 with COVID-19, enrolled during active disease. The CDR3 region is CASRTGGNNEQFF. In DNA form, the CDR3 reads TGTGCCAGCAGGACAGGGGGCAACAATGAGCAGTTCTTC.